These 27 T cell receptor beta chains came from one sample sequenced in a study of OX40 agonist ivuxolimab in advanced cancers. Sequenced by immunoSEQ multiplex PCR; TCRdb stores in-frame clones only, minus some. In the table there are some 43,000 clones, more than 75% of which are singletons. This specimen consisted of CD4+ or CD8+ T cells sorted from blood, obtained in a trial of the OX40 agonist ivuxolimab. The receptors stem from an adult with an advanced solid tumor such as melanoma, head and neck, liver or kidney cancer.

The genes are TRBV7-2 and TRBJ1-2; D is possibly TRBD1 (6 bases). The CDR3 runs 15 residues. The germline gives CDR1 SGHTA, CDR2 FQGNSA. V was cut by 5 bases and J by 1 base, with 14 bases left in between. The CDR3, as DNA: TGTGCCAGCAGCCACAGTCAGGGGATTAACTATGGCTACACCTTC. Its protein is CASSHSQGINYGYTF.

The chain combines TRBV9 with TRBJ2-3; D might be TRBD2 (5 bases). This CDR3 contains 16 residues. V gave up 0 bases and J gave up 7 bases, with 18 bases separating them. Germline values: CDR1 SGDLS, CDR2 YYNGEE. The CDR3 nucleotides read TGTGCCAGCAGCGTAGACAGCGGAACCTTTCCTAATACGCAGTATTTT. This gives the protein CASSVDSGTFPNTQYF.

This clone has more than one count but fewer than ten. One junction end does not reproduce the germline sequence, and a read error may be involved. The chain recombines TRBV27 with TRBJ2-7; D may match TRBD1 or TRBD2 (5 bases each). There are 13 residues in the CDR3. Per germline, CDR1 MNHEY and CDR2 SMNVEV (reference sequence). The CDR3 DNA is TGTGCCAGCAGTCTTACCCCGGGACGCCACCCTGACTTC. Its translation: CASSLTPGRHPDF.

This chain uses TRBV28 with TRBJ1-2; TRBD1 matches at 9 bases. The CDR3 length is 17 residues. Germline CDR1 and CDR2: MDHEN and SYDVKM. V was pared by 3 bases and J by 5 bases, with 13 bases of the junction left unmatched. The CDR3 protein is CASSLSRDRVDQYGYTF. The CDR3 coding sequence is TGTGCCAGCAGTTTGTCCCGGGACAGGGTCGATCAGTATGGCTACACCTTC.

V usage is TRBV5-4 and J usage is TRBJ2-1; D is perhaps TRBD1 (6 bases). Germline CDR1 SGHNT, CDR2 YYREEE (reference sequence). V gave up 10 bases and J gave up 0 bases, with 11 bases separating them. CDR3 length: 13 residues. In nucleotides, the CDR3 is TGTGCCTCCCAAGGGGGCTCCTACAATGAGCAGTTCTTC. This codes for CASQGGSYNEQFF.

The chain is built from TRBV5-8 and TRBJ2-5, with D perhaps matching TRBD1 or TRBD2 (5 bases each). V dropped 6 bases and J dropped 9 bases, with 18 bases sitting between them. This CDR3 has 13 residues. CDR1 is SGHTS, CDR2 YDEGEE, per germline. In DNA form, the CDR3 reads TGTGCCAGCATCCCCGGGACCCCGATGTCCCAGTACTTC. Amino acid sequence: CASIPGTPMSQYF.

The V gene is TRBV7-9, the J gene TRBJ1-5; weak D call: TRBD1 (6 bases). V dropped 2 bases and J dropped 7 bases, with 12 bases sitting between them. The CDR3 totals 14 residues. From germline, CDR1 is SEHNR and CDR2 FQNEAQ (reference sequence). The CDR3 here is CASSLRGIGQPQHF. In nucleotides, the CDR3 is TGTGCCAGCAGCTTAAGGGGGATTGGACAGCCCCAGCATTTT.

This clone showed up just once. The rearrangement joins TRBV2 to TRBJ2-7; D uncertain. The germline V and J ends were trimmed by 7 bases and 1 base, with 14 bases remaining between them. The V gene's germline CDR1 is SNHLY and CDR2 FYNNEI. The CDR3 loop spans 14 amino acids. CDR3 nucleotides: TGTGCCAGCACCGAAGCCTTGATATCCTACGAGCAGTACTTC. This sequence encodes CASTEALISYEQYF.

This chain connects TRBV19 to TRBJ1-5, with a weak D call TRBD1 (5 bases). This CDR3 comprises 15 residues. V gave up 2 bases and J gave up 6 bases, with 14 bases separating them. Germline CDR1 LNHDA, CDR2 SQIVND (reference sequence). Written as DNA, the CDR3 is TGTGCCAGTAGTATAAATCCTGCGGGGGGTCAGCCCCAGCATTTT. Translating it yields CASSINPAGGQPQHF.

The genes are TRBV2 and TRBJ2-2, with a tentative D call TRBD1 (6 bases). The CDR3 extends over 15 amino acids. V lost 4 bases, J lost 0 bases, and 9 bases lay in between. Germline CDR1 is SNHLY and CDR2 is FYNNEI. The CDR3 loop is CASSGTAANTGELFF. CDR3 sequence (DNA): TGTGCCAGCAGTGGGACAGCTGCGAACACCGGGGAGCTGTTTTTT.

The chain combines TRBV7-6 with TRBJ2-3; 11 bases are a match to TRBD2. Germline CDR1 and CDR2: SGHVS and FNYEAQ. The CDR3 spans 14 residues. J lost 9 bases, V lost 2 bases, and 4 bases had no gene match. CDR3 region: CASSLTSGSGTQYF. CDR3 coding DNA: TGTGCCAGCAGCTTAACTAGCGGGAGTGGGACGCAGTATTTT.

The rearrangement links TRBV5-5 to TRBJ2-3; TRBD1 agrees at 8 bases. Germline CDR1 reads SGHKS; CDR2 reads YYEKEE (reference sequence). The ends lost 4 bases at V and 2 bases at J; junction bases unmatched: 6. The CDR3 loop spans 15 amino acids. CDR3 in amino acids: CASSPRQGITDTQYF. The CDR3 nucleotides are TGTGCCAGCAGCCCCAGACAGGGGATCACAGATACGCAGTATTTT.

A remark on this clone: A read error may account for a junction end that differs from germline. The chain couples TRBV29-1 to TRBJ2-7, with TRBD2 as a possible D gene (6 bases). This CDR3 has 14 residues. Germline V gene sequence: CDR1 SQVTM, CDR2 ANQGSEA. This CDR3 reads CSVWGSGRSSEQYF. The CDR3 DNA sequence: TGCAGCGTTTGGGGGTCAGGGAGGTCCTCCGAGCAGTACTTC.

The V call is TRBV6-6, the J call TRBJ1-6; D not certain. Germline CDR1 is MNHNY and CDR2 is SVGAGI (reference sequence). This CDR3 comprises 13 residues. Trimming pared 0 bases from V and 13 bases from J, leaving 10 bases between. CDR3 region: CASSYSPAQPLHF. In DNA form, the CDR3 reads TGTGCCAGCAGTTACTCGCCAGCTCAGCCCCTCCACTTT.

DNA of the CDR3: TGTGCCAGCAGCTTAGAACTAGCGAACACCGGGGAGCTGTTTTTT. It encodes CASSLELANTGELFF. The chain uses TRBV5-6 and TRBJ2-2; D is perhaps TRBD2 (5 bases). The length of the CDR3 is 15 residues. Between the trimmed V and J ends, which lost 2 bases and 0 bases, there was a span of 8 bases. Germline V gene lookup returns CDR1 SGHDT and CDR2 YYEEEE.

The chain uses TRBV5-1 and TRBJ2-3; TRBD2 is a possible D gene (8 bases). The germline V gene has CDR1 SGHRS and CDR2 YFSETQ. This CDR3 comprises 14 residues. V gave up 10 bases and J gave up 3 bases, with 18 bases separating them. In DNA, the CDR3 is TGCGCCGGGACAGCGGGGGAGCCGACAGATACGCAGTATTTT. Protein product: CAGTAGEPTDTQYF.

V is TRBV19 and J is TRBJ2-1, with 8 bases matching TRBD1. This CDR3 is built from 15 residues. J gave up 3 bases and V 4 bases, and 5 bases lay outside the gene matches. The germline V gene has CDR1 LNHDA and CDR2 SQIVND (reference sequence). This chain's CDR3 is CASSTTDRGYNEQFF. The DNA of the CDR3 is TGTGCCAGTAGTACTACAGACAGGGGCTACAATGAGCAGTTCTTC.

The rearrangement links TRBV5-4 to TRBJ1-1, with D possibly TRBD1 on 5 matching bases. Per germline, CDR1 SGHNT and CDR2 YYREEE (reference sequence). Deletions cut 4 bases from V and 2 bases from J, with 18 bases between. The CDR3 is 16 residues long. The CDR3 nucleotides are TGTGCCAGCAGCACCAGTCCGGGACGGTTTAACACTGAAGCTTTCTTT. Encoded protein: CASSTSPGRFNTEAFF.

Only one count was recorded for this clone. The junction does not match germline at one end; this may be a read error. The J gene is TRBJ1-3, the V gene TRBV6-4; tentative D call: TRBD1 (5 bases). The CDR3 covers 15 residues. CDR1 is MRHNA, CDR2 SNTAGT, per germline. This CDR3 is CASSYSDNSGNTIYF. The CDR3 nucleotides are TGTGCCAGCAGTTACTCGGACAACTCTGGAAACACCATATATTTT.

This sequence joins TRBV6-5 and TRBJ1-3; no clear D gene. CDR3 length: 14 amino acids. V was pared by 7 bases and J by 1 base, with 11 bases between. Germline CDR1 is MNHEY and CDR2 is SVGAGI. CDR3 sequence: CASKNSVSGNTIYF. The DNA of the CDR3 is TGTGCCAGCAAAAATTCAGTATCTGGAAACACCATATATTTT.

This chain joins TRBV5-1 and TRBJ2-5; 7 bases are shared with TRBD1. The CDR3 consists of 14 residues. The germline gives CDR1 SGHRS, CDR2 YFSETQ. The V gene end was trimmed by 0 bases and the J gene end by 1 base; junction bases not matched to a gene: 0. The CDR3 DNA reads as TGCGCCAGCAGCTTGGGGACAGGCCAAGAGACCCAGTACTTC. Amino acid sequence: CASSLGTGQETQYF.

The gene calls are TRBV19 and TRBJ1-5; D ambiguous. V was shortened by 1 base and J by 6 bases, with 7 bases between the two germline ends. Germline V gives CDR1 LNHDA, CDR2 SQIVND (reference sequence). CDR3 size: 13 residues. The CDR3 spells CASSIGLAQPQHF. For the CDR3, the DNA is TGTGCCAGTAGTATAGGTTTAGCTCAGCCCCAGCATTTT.

The chain joins TRBV14 to TRBJ1-4, with TRBD1 identical over 8 bases. The CDR3 length is 15 residues. V lost 0 bases and J lost 7; bases outside the gene matches: 4. The germline V gene has CDR1 SGHDN and CDR2 FVKESK. CDR3 sequence (DNA): TGTGCCAGCAGCCAAGATTCAGGGGGCGGTGAAAAACTGTTTTTT. Translated: CASSQDSGGGEKLFF.

This clone was observed a handful of times. This rearrangement joins TRBV2 to TRBJ1-5, with TRBD1 matching over 8 bases. Germline lookup yields CDR1 SNHLY and CDR2 FYNNEI. The CDR3 is 14 amino acids. The junction had 6 bases not matched to a gene; V was cut back by 5 bases and J by 6 bases. Here the CDR3 reads CASSPRTGSQPQHF. The DNA for the CDR3 is TGTGCCAGCAGTCCCCGGACAGGGAGTCAGCCCCAGCATTTT.

The rearrangement uses TRBV6-1 and TRBJ2-5; tentatively, D is TRBD2 (7 bases). V dropped 1 base and J dropped 5 bases, with 14 bases sitting between them. The germline V gene has CDR1 MNHNS and CDR2 SASEGT. CDR3 size: 15 residues. The CDR3 DNA follows: TGTGCCAGCAGTGAAGTCCGGGGGGCCGGGGAGACCCAGTACTTC. It codes for CASSEVRGAGETQYF.

This chain uses TRBV5-1 with TRBJ2-3; D is uncertain. Deletions cut 0 bases from V and 1 base from J, with 3 bases between. CDR3 size: 13 residues. CDR1 SGHRS and CDR2 YFSETQ come from the germline V gene. This chain's CDR3 is CASSLGGTDTQYF. CDR3 nucleotide sequence: TGCGCCAGCAGCTTGGGTGGCACAGATACGCAGTATTTT. The entire variable domain, with the rest obtained from reference TRBV5-1 and TRBJ2-3, is as follows: KAGVTQTPRYLIKTRGQQVTLSCSPISGHRSVSWYQQTPGQGLQFLFEYFSETQRNKGNFPGRFSGRQFSNSRSEMNVSTLELGDSALYLCASSLGGTDTQYFGPGTRLTVL.

CDR3 sequence reads: CASGGNYEQFF. DNA of the CDR3: TGTGCCAGCGGCGGGAACTATGAGCAGTTCTTC. The chain employs TRBV19 and TRBJ2-1, with D maybe TRBD2 (6 bases). Germline V gives CDR1 LNHDA, CDR2 SQIVND (reference sequence). The V end lost 9 bases, the J end lost 8 bases, and 11 bases lay between the germline ends. This CDR3 has 11 amino acids.